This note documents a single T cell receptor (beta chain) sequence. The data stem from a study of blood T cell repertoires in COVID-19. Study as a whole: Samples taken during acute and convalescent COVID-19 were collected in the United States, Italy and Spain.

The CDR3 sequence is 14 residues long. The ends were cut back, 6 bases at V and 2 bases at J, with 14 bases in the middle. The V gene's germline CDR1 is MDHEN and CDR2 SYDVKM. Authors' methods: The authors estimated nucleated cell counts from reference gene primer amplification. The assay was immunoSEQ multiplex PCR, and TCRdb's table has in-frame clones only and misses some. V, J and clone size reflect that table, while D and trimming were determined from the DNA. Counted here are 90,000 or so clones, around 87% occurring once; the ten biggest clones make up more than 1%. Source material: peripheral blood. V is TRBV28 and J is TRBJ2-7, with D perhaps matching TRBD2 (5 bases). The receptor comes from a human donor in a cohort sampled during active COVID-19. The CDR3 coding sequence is TGTGCCAGCAGCCCCTCTAGCCGGCCCTACGAGCAGTACTTC. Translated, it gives CASSPSSRPYEQYF.